One and the same sample provided the 2 T cell receptor beta chains below, sequenced in a study of Graves' ophthalmopathy and Graves' hyperthyroidism. RNA transcripts were the source from which TCR beta CDR3 regions were amplified. HTBI primers were employed in first-round RT-PCR, then a second-round multiplex PCR followed. TCRdb re-called the multiplex PCR reads through MiXCR, storing one row per CDR3 protein. The sample includes hundreds of thousands of distinct CDR3 sequences, under 25% of them seen just once. The sample was peripheral blood. The receptors stem from a woman in her late teens or twenties with stable Graves' hyperthyroidism.

This clonotype appeared a few times. This rearrangement joins TRBV4-2 to TRBJ2-7; 10 bases agree with TRBD2. J gave up 7 bases and V 4 bases, and 13 bases lay outside the gene matches. This CDR3 has 16 residues. Per germline, CDR1 LGHNA and CDR2 YNFKEQ. CDR3 sequence reads: CASSPAGAGGPSEQYF. In nucleotides, the CDR3 is TGTGCCAGCAGCCCCGCGGGAGCGGGAGGGCCGTCAGAGCAGTACTTC.

This clonotype was seen ten or more times. The gene calls are TRBV15 and TRBJ2-7; D gene ambiguous. Germline loops: CDR1 LNHNV, CDR2 YYDKDF (reference sequence). V was pared by 2 bases and J by 5 bases, with 10 bases between. The CDR3 spans 13 residues. The CDR3 reads CATSRSNQNEQYF. CDR3 nucleotides: TGTGCCACCAGCAGATCTAACCAGAACGAGCAGTACTTC.